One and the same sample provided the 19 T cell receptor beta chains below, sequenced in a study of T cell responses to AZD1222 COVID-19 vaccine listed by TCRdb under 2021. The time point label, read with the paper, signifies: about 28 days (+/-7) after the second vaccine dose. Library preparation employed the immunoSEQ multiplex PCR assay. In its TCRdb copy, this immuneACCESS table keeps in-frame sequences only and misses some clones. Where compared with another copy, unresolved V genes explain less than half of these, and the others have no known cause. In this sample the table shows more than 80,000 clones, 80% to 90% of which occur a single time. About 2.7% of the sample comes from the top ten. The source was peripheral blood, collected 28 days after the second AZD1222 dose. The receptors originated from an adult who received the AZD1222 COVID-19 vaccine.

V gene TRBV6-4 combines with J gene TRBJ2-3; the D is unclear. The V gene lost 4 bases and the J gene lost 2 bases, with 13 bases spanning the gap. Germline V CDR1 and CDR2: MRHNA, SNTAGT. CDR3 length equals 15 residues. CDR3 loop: CASSVDSSFTDTQYF. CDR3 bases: TGTGCCAGCAGTGTCGACTCGTCCTTCACAGATACGCAGTATTTT.

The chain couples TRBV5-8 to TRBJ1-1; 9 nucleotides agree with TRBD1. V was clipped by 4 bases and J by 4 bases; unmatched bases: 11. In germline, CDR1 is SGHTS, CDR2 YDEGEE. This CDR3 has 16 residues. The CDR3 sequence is CASSVYRGPVVTEAFF. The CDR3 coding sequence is TGTGCCAGCAGCGTCTACAGGGGGCCCGTGGTCACTGAAGCTTTCTTT.

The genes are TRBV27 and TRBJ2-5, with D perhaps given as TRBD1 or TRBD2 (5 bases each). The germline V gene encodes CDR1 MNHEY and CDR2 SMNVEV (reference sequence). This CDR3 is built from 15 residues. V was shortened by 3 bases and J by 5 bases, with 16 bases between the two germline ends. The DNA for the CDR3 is TGTGCCAGCAGTTTGAGGCCAGGGAGAGTGGAGACCCAGTACTTC. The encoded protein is CASSLRPGRVETQYF.

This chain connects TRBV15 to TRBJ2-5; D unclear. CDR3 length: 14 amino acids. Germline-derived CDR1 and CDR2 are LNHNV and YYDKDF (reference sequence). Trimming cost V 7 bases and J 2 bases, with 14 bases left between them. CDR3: CATTPRTVQETQYF. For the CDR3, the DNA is TGTGCCACCACCCCAAGGACGGTTCAAGAGACCCAGTACTTC.

Written as DNA, the CDR3 is TGTGCCAGCAGCCCGACAGGGGGGGACACTGAAGCTTTCTTT. It translates to CASSPTGGDTEAFF. This rearrangement joins TRBV7-9 to TRBJ1-1; 9 bases fit TRBD1. CDR1 is SEHNR and CDR2 is FQNEAQ in the germline V gene (reference sequence). CDR3 length: 14 residues. V lost 5 bases, J lost 3 bases, and 4 bases stayed unmatched.

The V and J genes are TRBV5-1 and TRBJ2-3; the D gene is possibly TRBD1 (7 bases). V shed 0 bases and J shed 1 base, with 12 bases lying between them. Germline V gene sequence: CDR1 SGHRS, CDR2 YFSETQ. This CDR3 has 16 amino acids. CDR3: CASSLATGEGTDTQYF. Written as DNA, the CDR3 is TGCGCCAGCAGCTTGGCCACAGGGGAGGGCACAGATACGCAGTATTTT.

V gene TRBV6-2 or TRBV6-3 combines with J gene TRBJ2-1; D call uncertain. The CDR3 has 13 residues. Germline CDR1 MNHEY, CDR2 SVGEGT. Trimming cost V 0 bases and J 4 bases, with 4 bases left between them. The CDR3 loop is CASSYSSYNEQFF. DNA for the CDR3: TGTGCCAGCAGTTACTCCAGTTACAATGAGCAGTTCTTC.

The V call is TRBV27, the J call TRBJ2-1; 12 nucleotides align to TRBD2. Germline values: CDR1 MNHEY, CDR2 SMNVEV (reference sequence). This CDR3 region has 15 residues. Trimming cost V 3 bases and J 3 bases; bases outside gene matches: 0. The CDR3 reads CASSLTSGSYNEQFF. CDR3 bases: TGTGCCAGCAGTTTGACTAGCGGGAGCTACAATGAGCAGTTCTTC.

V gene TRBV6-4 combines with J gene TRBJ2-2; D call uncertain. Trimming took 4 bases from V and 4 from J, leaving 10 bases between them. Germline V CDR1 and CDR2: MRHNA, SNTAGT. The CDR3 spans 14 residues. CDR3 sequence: CASSGAASTGELFF. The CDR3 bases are TGTGCCAGCAGTGGGGCGGCTAGCACCGGGGAGCTGTTTTTT.

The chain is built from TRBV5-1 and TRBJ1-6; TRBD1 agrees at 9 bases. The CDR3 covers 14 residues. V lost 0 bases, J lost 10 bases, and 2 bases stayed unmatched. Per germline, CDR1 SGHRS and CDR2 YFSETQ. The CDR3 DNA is TGCGCCAGCAGCTTGGGACAGGGGGGATCACCCCTCCACTTT. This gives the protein CASSLGQGGSPLHF.

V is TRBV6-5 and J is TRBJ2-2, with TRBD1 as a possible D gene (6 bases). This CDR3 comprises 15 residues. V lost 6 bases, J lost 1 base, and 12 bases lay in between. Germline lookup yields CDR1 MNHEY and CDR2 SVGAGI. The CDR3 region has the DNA TGTGCCAGCAGGGCCGGGACACTGAACACCGGGGAGCTGTTTTTT. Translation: CASRAGTLNTGELFF.

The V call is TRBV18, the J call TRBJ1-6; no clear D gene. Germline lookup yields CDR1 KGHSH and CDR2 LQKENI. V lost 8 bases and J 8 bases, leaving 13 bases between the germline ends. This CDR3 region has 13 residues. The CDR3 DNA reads TGTGCCAGCGGTCGGGCATTGGATTCACCCCTCCACTTT. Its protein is CASGRALDSPLHF.

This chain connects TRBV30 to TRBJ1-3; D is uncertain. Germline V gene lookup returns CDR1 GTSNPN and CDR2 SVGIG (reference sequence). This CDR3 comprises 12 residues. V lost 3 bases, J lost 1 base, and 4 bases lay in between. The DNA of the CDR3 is TGTGCCTGGAGCCTATCTGGAAACACCATATATTTT. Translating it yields CAWSLSGNTIYF.

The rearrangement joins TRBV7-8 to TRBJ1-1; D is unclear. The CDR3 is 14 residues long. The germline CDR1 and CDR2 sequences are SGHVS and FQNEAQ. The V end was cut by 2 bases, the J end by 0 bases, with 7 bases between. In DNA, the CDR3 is TGTGCCAGCAGCTTATCAGGCTTGAACACTGAAGCTTTCTTT. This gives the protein CASSLSGLNTEAFF.

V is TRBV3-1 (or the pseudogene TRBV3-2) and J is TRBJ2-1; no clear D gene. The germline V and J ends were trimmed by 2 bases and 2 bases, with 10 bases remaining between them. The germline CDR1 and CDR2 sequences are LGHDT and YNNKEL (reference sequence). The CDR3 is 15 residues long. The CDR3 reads CASSQITRTYNEQFF. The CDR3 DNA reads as TGTGCCAGCAGCCAAATTACCCGGACCTACAATGAGCAGTTCTTC.

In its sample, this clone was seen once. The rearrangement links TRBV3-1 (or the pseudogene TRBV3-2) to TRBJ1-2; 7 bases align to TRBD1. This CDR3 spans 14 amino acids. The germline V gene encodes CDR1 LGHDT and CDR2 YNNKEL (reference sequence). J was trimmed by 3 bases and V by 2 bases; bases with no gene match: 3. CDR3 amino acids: CASSQQGDYYGYTF. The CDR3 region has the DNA TGTGCCAGCAGCCAACAGGGGGATTACTATGGCTACACCTTC.

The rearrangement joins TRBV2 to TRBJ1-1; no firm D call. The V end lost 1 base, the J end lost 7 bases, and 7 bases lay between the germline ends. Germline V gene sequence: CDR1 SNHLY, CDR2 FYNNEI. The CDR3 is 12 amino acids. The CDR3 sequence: CASSEVHVEAFF. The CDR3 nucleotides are TGTGCCAGCAGTGAAGTCCACGTTGAAGCTTTCTTT. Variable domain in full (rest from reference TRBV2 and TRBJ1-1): EPEVTQTPSHQVTQMGQEVILRCVPISNHLYFYWYRQILGQKVEFLVSFYNNEISEKSEIFDDQFSVERPDGSNFTLKIRSTKLEDSAMYFCASSEVHVEAFFGQGTRLTVV.

The CDR3 protein is CASSQEGYTEAFF. CDR3 DNA sequence: TGTGCCAGCAGCCAAGAAGGCTACACTGAAGCTTTCTTT. The chain has TRBV3-1 (or the pseudogene TRBV3-2) and TRBJ1-1; no clear D gene. The germline CDR1 and CDR2 sequences are LGHDT and YNNKEL (reference sequence). V was cut by 0 bases and J by 3 bases, with 5 bases left in between. The CDR3 totals 13 residues.

The CDR3 DNA reads TGTGCCAGCAGCCAATTATCCAAAAACATTCAGTACTTC. As protein: CASSQLSKNIQYF. The genes are TRBV16 and TRBJ2-4; no reliable D call. Per the germline V gene, CDR1 is KGHSY and CDR2 is FQNENV. The ends were cut back, 1 base at V and 2 bases at J, with 3 bases in the middle. CDR3 length: 13 residues.